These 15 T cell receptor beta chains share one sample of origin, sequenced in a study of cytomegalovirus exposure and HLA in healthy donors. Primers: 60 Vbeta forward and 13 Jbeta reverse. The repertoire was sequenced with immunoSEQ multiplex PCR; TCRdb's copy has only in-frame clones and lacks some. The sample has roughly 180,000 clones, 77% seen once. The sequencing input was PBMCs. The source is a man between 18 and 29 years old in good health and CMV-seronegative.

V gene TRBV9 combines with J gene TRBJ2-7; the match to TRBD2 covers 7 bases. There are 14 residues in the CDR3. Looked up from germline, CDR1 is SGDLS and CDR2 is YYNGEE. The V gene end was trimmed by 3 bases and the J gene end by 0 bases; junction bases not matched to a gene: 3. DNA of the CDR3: TGTGCCAGCAGCGGGGGGGGAAGCTCCTACGAGCAGTACTTC. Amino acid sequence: CASSGGGSSYEQYF.

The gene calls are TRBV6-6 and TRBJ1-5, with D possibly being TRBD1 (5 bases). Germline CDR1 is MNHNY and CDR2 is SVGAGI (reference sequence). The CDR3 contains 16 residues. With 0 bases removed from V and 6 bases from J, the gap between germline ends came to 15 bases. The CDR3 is CASSYSSQGTPQPQHF. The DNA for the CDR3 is TGTGCCAGCAGTTACTCTTCCCAGGGCACCCCTCAGCCCCAGCATTTT.

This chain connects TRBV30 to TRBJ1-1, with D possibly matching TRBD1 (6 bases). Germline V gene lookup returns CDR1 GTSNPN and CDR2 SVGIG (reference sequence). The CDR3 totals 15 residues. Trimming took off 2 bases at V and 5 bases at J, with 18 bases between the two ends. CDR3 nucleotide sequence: TGTGCCTGGAGTCCGTTGGGAACAGGGCGGACTGAAGCTTTCTTT. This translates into CAWSPLGTGRTEAFF.

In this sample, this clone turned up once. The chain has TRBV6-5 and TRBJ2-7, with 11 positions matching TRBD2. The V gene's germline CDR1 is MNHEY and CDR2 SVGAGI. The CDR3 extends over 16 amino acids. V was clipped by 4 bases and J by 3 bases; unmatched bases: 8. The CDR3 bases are TGTGCCAGCAGTTTACTAGCGGGAGACCTAGGCTACGAGCAGTACTTC. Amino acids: CASSLLAGDLGYEQYF.

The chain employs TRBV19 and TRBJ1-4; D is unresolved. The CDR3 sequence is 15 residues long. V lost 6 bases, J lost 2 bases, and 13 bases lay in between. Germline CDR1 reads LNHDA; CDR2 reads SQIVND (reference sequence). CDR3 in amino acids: CASRNRAVTNEKLFF. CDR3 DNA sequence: TGTGCCAGTAGAAACCGAGCCGTGACTAATGAAAAACTGTTTTTT.

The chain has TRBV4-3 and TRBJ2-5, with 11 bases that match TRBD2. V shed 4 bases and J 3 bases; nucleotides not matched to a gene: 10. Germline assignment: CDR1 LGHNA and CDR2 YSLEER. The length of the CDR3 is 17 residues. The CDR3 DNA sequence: TGCGCCAGCAGCCCTCTTAAGAGTAGCGGGGGGGAAGAGACCCAGTACTTC. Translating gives CASSPLKSSGGEETQYF.

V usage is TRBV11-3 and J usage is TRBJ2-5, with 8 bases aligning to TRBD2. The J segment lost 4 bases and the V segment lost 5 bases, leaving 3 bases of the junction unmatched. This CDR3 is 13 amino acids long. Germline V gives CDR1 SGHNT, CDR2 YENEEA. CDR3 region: CASSRGGPETQYF. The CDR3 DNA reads TGTGCCAGCAGCCGCGGGGGGCCAGAGACCCAGTACTTC. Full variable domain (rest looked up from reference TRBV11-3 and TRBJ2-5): EAGVVQSPRYKIIEKKQPVAFWCNPISGHNTLYWYLQNLGQGPELLIRYENEEAVDDSQLPKDRFSAERLKGVDSTLKIQPAELGDSAVYLCASSRGGPETQYFGPGTRLLVL.

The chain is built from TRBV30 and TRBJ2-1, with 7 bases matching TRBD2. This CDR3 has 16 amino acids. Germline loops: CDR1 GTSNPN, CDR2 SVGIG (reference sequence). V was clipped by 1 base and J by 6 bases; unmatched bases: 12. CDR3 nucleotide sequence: TGTGCCTGGAGTGACGGACTAGTCGGGTATGCCAATGAGCAGTTCTTC. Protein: CAWSDGLVGYANEQFF.

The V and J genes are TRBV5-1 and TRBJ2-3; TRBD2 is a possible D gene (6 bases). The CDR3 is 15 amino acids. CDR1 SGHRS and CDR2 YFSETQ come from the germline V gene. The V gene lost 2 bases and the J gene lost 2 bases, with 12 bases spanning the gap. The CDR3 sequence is CASSFWTTTTDTQYF. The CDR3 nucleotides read TGCGCCAGCAGCTTCTGGACTACCACCACAGATACGCAGTATTTT. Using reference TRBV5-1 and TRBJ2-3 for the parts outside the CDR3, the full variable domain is KAGVTQTPRYLIKTRGQQVTLSCSPISGHRSVSWYQQTPGQGLQFLFEYFSETQRNKGNFPGRFSGRQFSNSRSEMNVSTLELGDSALYLCASSFWTTTTDTQYFGPGTRLTVL.

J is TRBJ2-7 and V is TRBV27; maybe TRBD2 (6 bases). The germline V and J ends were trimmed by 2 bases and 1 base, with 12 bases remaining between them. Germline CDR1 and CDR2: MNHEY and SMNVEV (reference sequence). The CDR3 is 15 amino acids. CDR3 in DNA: TGTGCCAGCAGTTTAATTGGGACTGGGTCCTACGAGCAGTACTTC. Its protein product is CASSLIGTGSYEQYF.

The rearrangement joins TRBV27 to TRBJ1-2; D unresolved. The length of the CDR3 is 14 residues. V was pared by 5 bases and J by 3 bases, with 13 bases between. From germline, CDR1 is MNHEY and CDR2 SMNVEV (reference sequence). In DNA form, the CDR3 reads TGTGCCAGCAGTGGTACCGGGAGCTACTATGGCTACACCTTC. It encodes CASSGTGSYYGYTF.

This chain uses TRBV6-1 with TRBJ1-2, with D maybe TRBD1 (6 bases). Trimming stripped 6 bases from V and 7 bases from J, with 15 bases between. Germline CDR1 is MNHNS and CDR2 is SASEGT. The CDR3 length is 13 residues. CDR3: CASSRGAGGGYTF. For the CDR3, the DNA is TGTGCCAGCAGCCGGGGGGCGGGGGGTGGCTACACCTTC.

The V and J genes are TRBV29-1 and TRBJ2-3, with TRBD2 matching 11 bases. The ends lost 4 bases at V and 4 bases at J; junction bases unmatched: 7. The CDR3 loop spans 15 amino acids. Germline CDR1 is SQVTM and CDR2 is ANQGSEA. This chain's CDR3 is CSVGIAGGVADTQYF. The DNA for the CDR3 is TGCAGCGTTGGTATAGCGGGAGGGGTCGCAGATACGCAGTATTTT.

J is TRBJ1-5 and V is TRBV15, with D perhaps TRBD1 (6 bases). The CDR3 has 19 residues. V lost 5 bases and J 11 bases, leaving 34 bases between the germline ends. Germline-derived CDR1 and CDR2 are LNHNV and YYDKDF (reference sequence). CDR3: CATSLTGYEGGDRRTAQHF. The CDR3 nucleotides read TGTGCCACCAGCCTGACGGGGTATGAGGGGGGGGATCGGAGGACAGCCCAGCATTTT.

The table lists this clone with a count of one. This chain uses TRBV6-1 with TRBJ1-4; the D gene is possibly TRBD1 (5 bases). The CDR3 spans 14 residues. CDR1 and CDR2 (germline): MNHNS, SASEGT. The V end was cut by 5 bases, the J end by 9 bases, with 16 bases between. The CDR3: CASSPQGGKKKLFF. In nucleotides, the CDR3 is TGTGCCAGCAGTCCGCAGGGTGGGAAAAAAAAACTGTTTTTT.